A single sample gave rise to the 14 T cell receptor beta chains below, sequenced in a study of shared clonotypes between healthy human individuals. Sequencing was performed with immunoSEQ multiplex PCR; in TCRdb, only in-frame clones are kept and a portion is missing. The table includes 560,000 or so clones, about 96% detected once. Only CD45RO-negative cells positively selected for CCR7 counted as naive CD8 cells, so terminally differentiated effector memory CD45RA+ cells were excluded. Sample: naive CD8+ T cells sorted from blood. Receptors originate from a woman in her 30s in good health.

Regarding this clone: The same CDR3 is also encoded by other DNA sequences in this sample. The chain has TRBV27 and TRBJ2-7, with TRBD1 matching over 9 bases. Germline V gene sequence: CDR1 MNHEY, CDR2 SMNVEV (reference sequence). The CDR3 runs to 13 residues. With V trimmed by 4 bases and J by 3 bases, 1 base remained unmatched. CDR3 loop: CASSSGQGYEQYF. DNA of the CDR3: TGTGCCAGCAGTTCGGGACAGGGCTACGAGCAGTACTTC.

The chain links TRBV27 to TRBJ1-1; D unclear. This CDR3 has 13 amino acids. CDR1 is MNHEY and CDR2 is SMNVEV in the germline V gene (reference sequence). The V end lost 5 bases, the J end lost 1 base, and 8 bases lay between the germline ends. The CDR3 here is CASSNPANTEAFF. CDR3 nucleotide sequence: TGTGCCAGCAGTAACCCAGCGAACACTGAAGCTTTCTTT.

The CDR3 DNA is TGTGCTTTACGGGGGACAGATAACTACGAGCAGTACTTC. Translating it yields CALRGTDNYEQYF. The chain recombines TRBV28 with TRBJ2-7; D is perhaps TRBD1 (7 bases). Germline V gene sequence: CDR1 MDHEN, CDR2 SYDVKM. This CDR3 region has 13 residues.

The chain joins TRBV7-2 to TRBJ2-2, with D tentatively TRBD1 (5 bases). The germline V and J ends were trimmed by 4 bases and 0 bases, with 12 bases remaining between them. CDR1 is SGHTA and CDR2 is FQGNSA in the germline V gene. The CDR3 is 16 amino acids. The CDR3 coding sequence is TGTGCCAGCAGCTCCGGACACCTGGCGAACACCGGGGAGCTGTTTTTT. This sequence encodes CASSSGHLANTGELFF.

The rearrangement uses TRBV9 and TRBJ2-7; 7 nucleotides align to TRBD1. The germline V gene encodes CDR1 SGDLS and CDR2 YYNGEE. The CDR3 loop spans 13 amino acids. The junction had 6 bases not matched to a gene; V was cut back by 4 bases and J by 5 bases. CDR3 sequence: CASSPGDSHEQYF. The CDR3 DNA is TGTGCCAGCAGCCCTGGGGACAGCCACGAGCAGTACTTC.

V usage is TRBV4-1 and J usage is TRBJ1-1; TRBD1 might be the D (5 bases). Germline V gene lookup returns CDR1 MGHRA and CDR2 YSYEKL. This CDR3 comprises 14 residues. V gave up 1 base and J gave up 7 bases, with 13 bases separating them. Here the CDR3 reads CASSQVAGSVEAFF. In DNA, the CDR3 is TGCGCCAGCAGCCAAGTTGCAGGGTCAGTTGAAGCTTTCTTT.

The V and J genes are TRBV28 and TRBJ2-3, with unresolved D. The V gene lost 2 bases and the J gene lost 1 base, with 13 bases spanning the gap. There are 16 residues in the CDR3. Germline CDR1 reads MDHEN; CDR2 reads SYDVKM. The CDR3 loop reads CASSLHDTPRTDTQYF. The CDR3 DNA reads as TGTGCCAGCAGTTTACATGACACTCCACGCACAGATACGCAGTATTTT.

The chain couples TRBV28 to TRBJ2-1, with TRBD2 matching 8 bases. CDR3 length: 18 residues. CDR1 and CDR2 from the germline V gene are MDHEN and SYDVKM. Trimming took 2 bases from V and 0 from J; bases not matched to a gene: 9. The CDR3 sequence is CASSLVLPSGSSYNEQFF. In nucleotides, the CDR3 is TGTGCCAGCAGTTTAGTTTTGCCCAGCGGGAGCTCCTACAATGAGCAGTTCTTC. The full variable domain, its missing parts supplied by reference TRBV28 and TRBJ2-1, is DVKVTQSSRYLVKRTGEKVFLECVQDMDHENMFWYRQDPGLGLRLIYFSYDVKMKEKGDIPEGYSVSREKKERFSLILESASTNQTSMYLCASSLVLPSGSSYNEQFFGPGTRLTVL.

V usage is TRBV7-9 and J usage is TRBJ1-2; D is possibly TRBD1 (6 bases). The CDR3 runs 15 residues. V shed 3 bases and J shed 2 bases, with 13 bases lying between them. CDR1 and CDR2 from the germline V gene are SEHNR and FQNEAQ (reference sequence). The CDR3: CASSFTSGQNYGYTF. The CDR3 DNA is TGTGCCAGCAGCTTCACGTCGGGACAAAACTATGGCTACACCTTC.

The V and J genes are TRBV6-1 and TRBJ2-5; D is unresolved. The CDR3 runs to 13 residues. Looked up from germline, CDR1 is MNHNS and CDR2 is SASEGT. V was pared by 4 bases and J by 7 bases, with 13 bases between. CDR3 loop: CASSVLQLGTQYF. In nucleotides, the CDR3 is TGTGCCAGCAGTGTTCTACAGCTGGGGACCCAGTACTTC.

This chain uses TRBV7-3 with TRBJ1-1, with TRBD1 as a possible D gene (6 bases). The V gene's germline CDR1 is SGHTA and CDR2 FQGTGA. This CDR3 contains 15 residues. The germline V and J ends were trimmed by 5 bases and 4 bases, with 17 bases remaining between them. The CDR3 is CASSPGPKGVTEAFF. The CDR3 DNA is TGTGCCAGCAGCCCTGGTCCCAAGGGGGTCACTGAAGCTTTCTTT.

The rearrangement joins TRBV27 to TRBJ2-6; D is ambiguous. Looked up from germline, CDR1 is MNHEY and CDR2 is SMNVEV (reference sequence). V was trimmed by 6 bases and J by 0 bases, leaving 12 bases between them. The CDR3 is made up of 16 amino acids. As DNA, the CDR3 is TGTGCCAGCAGGAGAGATTATTACTCTGGGGCCAACGTCCTGACTTTC. Encoded protein: CASRRDYYSGANVLTF.

The genes are TRBV28 and TRBJ2-7; TRBD2 matches 7 bases. This CDR3 is built from 14 residues. V was pared by 3 bases and J by 3 bases, with 5 bases of the junction left unmatched. The germline gives CDR1 MDHEN, CDR2 SYDVKM. CDR3 sequence: CASSFELADYEQYF. The CDR3 DNA follows: TGTGCCAGCAGTTTTGAGCTAGCGGACTACGAGCAGTACTTC.

This chain's CDR3 is CASSVDASSYNEQFF. Here the CDR3 DNA reads TGTGCCAGCAGCGTAGATGCCAGCTCCTACAATGAGCAGTTCTTC. The V and J genes are TRBV9 and TRBJ2-1; D unresolved. V lost 0 bases, J lost 0 bases, and 7 bases lay in between. CDR1 and CDR2 (germline): SGDLS, YYNGEE. The CDR3 runs 15 residues.